The entry below gives a single TCR beta chain sequence along with its context. Its antigen remains unknown. Germline lookup yields CDR1 MDHEN and CDR2 SYDVKM. CDR3 length: 13 amino acids. V dropped 3 bases and J dropped 1 base, with 6 bases sitting between them. Donors came from a validation cohort of 95 to 150 subjects, distinct from the first 666-subject cohort. The sample originates from a study of cytomegalovirus exposure and HLA in healthy donors. Sequenced by immunoSEQ multiplex PCR; TCRdb stores in-frame clones only, minus some. This sample has about 110,000 clones, with approximately 89% found just once. Points from the study as a whole: High sensitivity and specificity were reportedly achieved when the classifier diagnosed cytomegalovirus status. Some TCR beta chains (over 150 of them) were listed as cytomegalovirus-associated.

The clonotype was recovered from a woman aged 18-29 years in good health and CMV-seronegative. This chain joins TRBV28 and TRBJ1-1; no reliable D call. The specimen sequenced was PBMCs. CDR3 residues: CASSFESNTEAFF. The CDR3 DNA reads TGTGCCAGCAGTTTCGAGTCGAACACTGAAGCTTTCTTT.